A selection of T cell receptor beta chains follows, all from one sample in a study of metastatic and nonmetastatic thyroid tumors. With MiXCR, TCRdb called clones anew from the PCR reads. This table has roughly 42,000 clones, 15% to 20% appearing once. Sequenced material: tumor tissue. The receptors derive from a female donor with papillary thyroid cancer or a benign thyroid nodule (not recorded which). Some clones in this sample may be carry-over from other donors' samples. CDR3s include the opening cysteine and the closing phenylalanine or tryptophan. Each record gives: V gene, clone size, J gene, CDR3 protein. Not every row has a clone size; where given, it reads once, few, many or a size class.

TRBV7-9	many	TRBJ2-6	CASSWGSGANVLTF
TRBV2	few	TRBJ2-3	CASSGLSSSTDTQYF
TRBV27	many	TRBJ2-5	CASSSYIAKGSRETQYF
TRBV7-6	many	TRBJ1-3	CASSLYTSSGNTIYF
TRBV30	.	.	CACNRGKDVKTEAFF
TRBV15	.	TRBJ2-2	CATSRERTGDVRALVNTGELFF
TRBV11-2	.	TRBJ1-2	CASSLDLRGDFGYTF
TRBV27	medium-sized	TRBJ2-7	CASRGRNYEQYF
TRBV7-2	.	TRBJ2-7	CASSKTAGQGFEQYF
TRBV20-1	many	TRBJ2-1	CSAKGLVSRAEQFF
TRBV7-6	.	TRBJ2-1	CASSLAERNEQFF
TRBV12-5	many	TRBJ2-7	CASGQQGGLGEQYF
TRBV5-1	.	TRBJ2-1	CASSFDRSSYNEQFF
TRBV4-1	.	TRBJ2-1	CASSQEVRVRPGEQFF
TRBV2	many	TRBJ1-2	CASSVRGLYGYTF
TRBV5-1	many	TRBJ2-4	CASSQEGNIQYF
TRBV2	.	TRBJ2-2	CAIRREWGNTVELFF
TRBV27	many	TRBJ2-3	CAIQAVGTDTQYF
TRBV7-2	few	TRBJ2-5	CASSLVGTQYF
TRBV4-3	many	TRBJ2-1	CASSQTRAGFSYNEQFF
TRBV11-2	many	TRBJ2-3	CASSLMNGATDTQYF
TRBV27	.	TRBJ2-1	CASSLSGTVNEQFF
TRBV2	many	TRBJ2-5	CASSETSGAQETQYF
TRBV4-2	many	TRBJ2-2	CASSQILGRTGELFF
TRBV7-9	many	TRBJ2-3	CASSYQPGPTDTQYF
TRBV7-9	many	TRBJ1-5	CASSLAQGPNQPQHF
TRBV18	many	TRBJ1-1	CASSPAGGRTEAFF
TRBV28	few	TRBJ1-3	CASSPTGVFSGNTIYF
TRBV7-8	.	TRBJ2-1	CASYGGNEQFF
TRBV19	many	TRBJ1-5	CASGGTTKGQPQHF
TRBV5-1	.	TRBJ2-7	CASSLGQALYEQYF
TRBV6-5	few	TRBJ2-3	CASTLTRAIVSTDTQYF
TRBV19	few	TRBJ2-7	CASSIQAGGHEQYF
TRBV7-3	.	TRBJ2-1	CASSLRQGVYDEQFF
TRBV20-1	many	TRBJ2-7	CSTVTGEWVGGEQYF
TRBV30	many	TRBJ2-1	CAWSRGAGGIYNEQFF
TRBV7-8	many	TRBJ2-2	CASSSVAGNTGELFF
TRBV4-1	.	TRBJ2-5	CASSQEVRGRIQETQYF
TRBV27	few	TRBJ1-6	CASSFNGPRVALHF
TRBV7-6	.	TRBJ1-5	CASSLLPTGDSNQPQHF
TRBV5-1	many	TRBJ2-7	CASSSRQGFAEQYF
TRBV6-1	few	TRBJ2-7	CASSEHGGRAGSGELYF